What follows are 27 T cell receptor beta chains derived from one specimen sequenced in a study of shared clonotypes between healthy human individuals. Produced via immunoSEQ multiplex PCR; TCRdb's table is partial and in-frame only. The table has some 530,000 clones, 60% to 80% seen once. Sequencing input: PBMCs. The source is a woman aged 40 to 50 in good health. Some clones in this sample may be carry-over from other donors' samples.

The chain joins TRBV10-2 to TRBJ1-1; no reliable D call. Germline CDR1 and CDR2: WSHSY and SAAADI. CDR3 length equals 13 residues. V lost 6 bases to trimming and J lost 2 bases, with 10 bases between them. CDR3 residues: CASRARENTEAFF. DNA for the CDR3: TGCGCCAGCAGAGCCCGGGAAAACACTGAAGCTTTCTTT.

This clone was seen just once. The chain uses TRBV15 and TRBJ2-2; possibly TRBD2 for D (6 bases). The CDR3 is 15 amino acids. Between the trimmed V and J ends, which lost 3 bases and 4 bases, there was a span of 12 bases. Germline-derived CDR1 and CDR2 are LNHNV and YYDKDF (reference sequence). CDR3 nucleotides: TGTGCCACCAGCAGGGGGGGATGGGGCACCGGGGAGCTGTTTTTT. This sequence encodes CATSRGGWGTGELFF.

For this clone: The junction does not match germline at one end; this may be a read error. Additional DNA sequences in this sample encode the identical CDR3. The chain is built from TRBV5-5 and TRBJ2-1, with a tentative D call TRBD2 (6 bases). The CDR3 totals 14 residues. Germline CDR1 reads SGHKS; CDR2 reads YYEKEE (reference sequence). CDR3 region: CASSTTSGAGGQFF. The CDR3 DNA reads TGCGCCAGCAGCACCACTTCCGGGGCCGGGGGGCAGTTCTTC.

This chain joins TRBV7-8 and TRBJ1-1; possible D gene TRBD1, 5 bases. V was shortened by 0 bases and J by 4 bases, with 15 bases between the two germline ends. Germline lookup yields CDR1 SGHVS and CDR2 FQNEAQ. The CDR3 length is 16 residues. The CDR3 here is CASSLAGSGTATEAFF. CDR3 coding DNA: TGTGCCAGCAGCTTAGCCGGGTCAGGGACGGCCACTGAAGCTTTCTTT.

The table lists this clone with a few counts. The CDR3 bases are TGTGCCAGCAGCCCCATTTTGGATCTACAGGGGAACACTGAAGCTTTCTTT. This codes for CASSPILDLQGNTEAFF. This chain joins TRBV7-9 and TRBJ1-1; D possibly corresponds to TRBD1 (6 bases). V was cut by 5 bases and J by 1 base, with 20 bases left in between. Germline-derived CDR1 and CDR2 are SEHNR and FQNEAQ (reference sequence). There are 17 residues in the CDR3. Drawing the rest from reference TRBV7-9 and TRBJ1-1, the complete variable domain is DTGVSQNPRHKITKRGQNVTFRCDPISEHNRLYWYRQTLGQGPEFLTYFQNEAQLEKSRLLSDRFSAERPKGSFSTLEIQRTEQGDSAMYLCASSPILDLQGNTEAFFGQGTRLTVV.

CDR3 DNA: TGTGCCAGCTCACCACAGGGGACCAACTCTGGAAACACCATATATTTT. This codes for CASSPQGTNSGNTIYF. J is TRBJ1-3 and V is TRBV18; tentatively, D is TRBD1 (5 bases). This CDR3 region has 16 residues. Germline values: CDR1 KGHSH, CDR2 LQKENI. V was shortened by 1 base and J by 0 bases, with 10 bases between the two germline ends.

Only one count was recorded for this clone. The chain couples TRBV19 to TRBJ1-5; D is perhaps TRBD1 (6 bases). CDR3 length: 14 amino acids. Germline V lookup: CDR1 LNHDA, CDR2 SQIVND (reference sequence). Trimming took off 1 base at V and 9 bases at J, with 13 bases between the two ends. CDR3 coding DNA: TGTGCCAGTAGTATAGGGCAGGGGATAGCGCCCCAGCATTTT. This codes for CASSIGQGIAPQHF.

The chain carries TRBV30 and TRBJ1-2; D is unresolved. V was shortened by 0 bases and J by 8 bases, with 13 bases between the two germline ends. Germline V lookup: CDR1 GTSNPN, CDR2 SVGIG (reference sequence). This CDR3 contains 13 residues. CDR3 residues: CAWSVLPTGGYTF. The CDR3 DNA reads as TGTGCCTGGAGTGTATTACCCACCGGCGGCTACACCTTC. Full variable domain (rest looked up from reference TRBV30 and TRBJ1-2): SQTIHQWPATLVQPVGSPLSLECTVEGTSNPNLYWYRQAAGRGLQLLFYSVGIGQISSEVPQNLSASRPQDRQFILSSKKLLLSDSGFYLCAWSVLPTGGYTFGSGTRLTVV.

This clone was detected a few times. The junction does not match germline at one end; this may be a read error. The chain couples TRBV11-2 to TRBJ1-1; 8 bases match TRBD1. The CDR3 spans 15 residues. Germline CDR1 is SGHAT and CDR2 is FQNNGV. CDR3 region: CASSLSRTGTTGAFF. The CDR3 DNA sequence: TGTGCCAGCAGCCTTAGTCGGACAGGGACGACTGGAGCTTTCTTT.

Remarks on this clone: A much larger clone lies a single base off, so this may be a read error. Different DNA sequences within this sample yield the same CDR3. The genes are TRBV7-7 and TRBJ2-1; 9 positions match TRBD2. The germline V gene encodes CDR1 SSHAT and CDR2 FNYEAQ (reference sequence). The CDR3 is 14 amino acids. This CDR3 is CASSLAGDHNEQFF. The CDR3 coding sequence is TGCGCTAGCAGCTTAGCGGGGGATCACAATGAGCAGTTCTTC.

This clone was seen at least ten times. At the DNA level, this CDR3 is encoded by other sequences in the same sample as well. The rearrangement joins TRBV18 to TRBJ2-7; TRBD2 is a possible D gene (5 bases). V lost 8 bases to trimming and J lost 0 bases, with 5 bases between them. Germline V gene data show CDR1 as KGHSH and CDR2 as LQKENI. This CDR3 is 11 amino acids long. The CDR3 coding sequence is TGTGCCAGCCGGGACTCCTACGAGCAGTACTTC. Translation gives CASRDSYEQYF.

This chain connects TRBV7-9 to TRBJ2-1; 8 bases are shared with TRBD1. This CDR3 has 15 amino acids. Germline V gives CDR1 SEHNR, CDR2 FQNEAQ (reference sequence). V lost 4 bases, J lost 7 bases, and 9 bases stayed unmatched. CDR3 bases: TGTGCCAGCAGCTCAGACCGACAGGGGAGTAATGAGCAGTTCTTC. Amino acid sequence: CASSSDRQGSNEQFF.

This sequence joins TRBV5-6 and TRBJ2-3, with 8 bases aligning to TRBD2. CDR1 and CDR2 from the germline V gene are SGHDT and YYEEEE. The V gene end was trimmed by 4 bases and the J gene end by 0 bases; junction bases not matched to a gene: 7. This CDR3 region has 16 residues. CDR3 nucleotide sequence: TGTGCCAGCAGCCCTGGACTAGCTCAGAGCACAGATACGCAGTATTTT. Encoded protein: CASSPGLAQSTDTQYF.

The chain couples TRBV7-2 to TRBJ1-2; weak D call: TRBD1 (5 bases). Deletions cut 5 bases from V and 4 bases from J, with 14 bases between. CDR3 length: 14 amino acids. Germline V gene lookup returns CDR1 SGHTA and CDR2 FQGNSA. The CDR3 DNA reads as TGTGCCAGCAGCCTAACGGGACGTATCTATGGCTACACCTTC. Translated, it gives CASSLTGRIYGYTF.

The CDR3 DNA follows: TGTGCCTGGAGTGACGGGAGGTTCTCCTACGAGCAGTACTTC. The encoded protein is CAWSDGRFSYEQYF. J is TRBJ2-7 and V is TRBV30; 7 bases map to TRBD2. Germline lookup yields CDR1 GTSNPN and CDR2 SVGIG (reference sequence). The CDR3 runs to 14 residues. The V segment lost 1 base and the J segment 0 bases; nucleotides outside the gene matches: 3. The whole variable domain, remainder taken from reference TRBV30 and TRBJ2-7, is SQTIHQWPATLVQPVGSPLSLECTVEGTSNPNLYWYRQAAGRGLQLLFYSVGIGQISSEVPQNLSASRPQDRQFILSSKKLLLSDSGFYLCAWSDGRFSYEQYFGPGTRLTVT.

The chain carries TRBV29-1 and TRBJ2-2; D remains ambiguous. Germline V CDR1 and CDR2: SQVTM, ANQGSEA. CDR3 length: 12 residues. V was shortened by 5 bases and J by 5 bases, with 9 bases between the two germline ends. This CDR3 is CSVRVGTGELFF. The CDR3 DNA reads TGCAGCGTTCGCGTGGGAACCGGGGAGCTGTTTTTT.

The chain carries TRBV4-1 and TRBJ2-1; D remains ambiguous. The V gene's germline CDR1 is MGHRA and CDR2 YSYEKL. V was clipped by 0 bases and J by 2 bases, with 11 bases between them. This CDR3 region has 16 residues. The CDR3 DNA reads TGCGCCAGCAGCCAAGATGAGGTACAAACCTACAATGAGCAGTTCTTC. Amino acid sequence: CASSQDEVQTYNEQFF.

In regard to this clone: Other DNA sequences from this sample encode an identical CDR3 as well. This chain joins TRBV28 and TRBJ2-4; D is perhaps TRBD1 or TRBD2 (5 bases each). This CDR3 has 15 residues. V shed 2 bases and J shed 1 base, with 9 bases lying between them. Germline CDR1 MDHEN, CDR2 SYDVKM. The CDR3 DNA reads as TGTGCCAGCAGTTTAGGGGGTTTGGCCAAAAACATTCAGTACTTC. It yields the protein CASSLGGLAKNIQYF.

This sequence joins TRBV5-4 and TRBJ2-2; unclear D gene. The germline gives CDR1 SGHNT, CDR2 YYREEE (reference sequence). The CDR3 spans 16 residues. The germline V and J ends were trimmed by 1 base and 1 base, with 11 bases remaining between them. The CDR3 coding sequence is TGTGCCAGCAGCTTGTTAGGGTCCCAGAACACCGGGGAGCTGTTTTTT. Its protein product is CASSLLGSQNTGELFF.

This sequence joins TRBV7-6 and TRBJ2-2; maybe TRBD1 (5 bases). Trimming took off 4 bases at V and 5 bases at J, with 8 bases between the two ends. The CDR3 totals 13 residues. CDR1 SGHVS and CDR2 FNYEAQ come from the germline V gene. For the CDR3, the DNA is TGTGCCAGCAGCTCAAGACAGACCGGGGAGCTGTTTTTT. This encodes CASSSRQTGELFF.

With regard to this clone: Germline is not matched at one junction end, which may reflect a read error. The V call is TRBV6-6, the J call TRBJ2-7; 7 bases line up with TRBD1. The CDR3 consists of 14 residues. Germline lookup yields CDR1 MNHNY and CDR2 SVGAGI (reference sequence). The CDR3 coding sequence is TGTGCCAGCAGTTACTTAACAGGGGCGAACGAGCAGTATTTC. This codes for CASSYLTGANEQYF.

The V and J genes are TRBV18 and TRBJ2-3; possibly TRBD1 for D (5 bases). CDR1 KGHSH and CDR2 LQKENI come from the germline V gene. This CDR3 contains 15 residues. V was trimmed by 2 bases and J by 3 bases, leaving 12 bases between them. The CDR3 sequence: CASSPGHTRTDTQYF. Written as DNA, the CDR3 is TGTGCCAGCTCACCAGGACACACTCGGACAGATACGCAGTATTTT.

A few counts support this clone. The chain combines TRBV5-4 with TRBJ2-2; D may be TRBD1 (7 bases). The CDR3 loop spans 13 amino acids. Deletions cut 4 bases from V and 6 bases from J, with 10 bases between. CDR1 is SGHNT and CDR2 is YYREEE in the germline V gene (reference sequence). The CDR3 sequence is CASSAGQPGELFF. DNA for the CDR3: TGTGCCAGCAGCGCGGGACAGCCCGGGGAGCTGTTTTTT.

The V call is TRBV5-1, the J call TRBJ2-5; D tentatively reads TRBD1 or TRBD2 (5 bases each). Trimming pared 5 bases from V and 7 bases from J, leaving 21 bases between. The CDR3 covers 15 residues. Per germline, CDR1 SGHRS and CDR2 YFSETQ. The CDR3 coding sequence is TGCGCCAGCAGTGCCGGGACGTTGGGTATAGGGACCCAGTACTTC. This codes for CASSAGTLGIGTQYF.

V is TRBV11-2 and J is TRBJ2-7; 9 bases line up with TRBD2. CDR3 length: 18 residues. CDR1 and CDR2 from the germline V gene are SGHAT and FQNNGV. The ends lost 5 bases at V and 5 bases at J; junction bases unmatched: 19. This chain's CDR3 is CASSLRGGASGNLNEQYF. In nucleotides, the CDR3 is TGTGCCAGCAGCCTACGAGGGGGGGCTAGCGGGAATTTAAACGAGCAGTACTTC.

The CDR3 DNA is TGCGCCAGCAGTGAAAAAGAAGGGGGCTACGAGCAGTACTTC. It is translated as CASSEKEGGYEQYF. This sequence joins TRBV10-2 and TRBJ2-7, with D perhaps TRBD1 (6 bases). The CDR3 sequence is 14 residues long. The germline V and J ends were trimmed by 3 bases and 3 bases, with 12 bases remaining between them. Germline loops: CDR1 WSHSY, CDR2 SAAADI.

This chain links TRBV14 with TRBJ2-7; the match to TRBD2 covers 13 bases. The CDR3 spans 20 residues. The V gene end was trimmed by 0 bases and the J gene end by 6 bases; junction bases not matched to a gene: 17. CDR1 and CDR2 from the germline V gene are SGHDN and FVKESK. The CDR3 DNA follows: TGTGCCAGCAGCCAAGATGGTGTAGGACTAGCGGGAGTGATCCCCTCCGAGCAGTACTTC. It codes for CASSQDGVGLAGVIPSEQYF.